The subject of this entry is one T cell receptor beta chain. The clone's antigen remains unknown. Qualities for individual bases were not recorded, and no much larger clone is one base off. Donors were healthy HIV-negative adults with no recently reported acute infections or vaccinations. Every donor was a Caucasian adult residing in Nashville, Tennessee, USA. CD4+ T cells were enriched through magnetic negative selection, after which naive cells were positively selected on CD45RA and the remaining negative fraction served as the memory subset. After blood collection by leukapheresis, PBMCs were isolated using Ficoll-Histopaque density gradient centrifugation and then cryopreserved in the vapor phase of liquid nitrogen. Analytical flow cytometry was used to check the purity and quantity of every magnetically sorted T cell population. Genomic DNA was isolated from each sorted fraction and quantified by UV absorbance on a Nanodrop 2000c.

The data are from a study of shared clonotypes between healthy human individuals (dated by TCRdb to 2018 to 2020). About the investigation overall: A couple of women and a few men aged 18 to 49 years were included in the cohort. Between about 0.85 and 8.9 billion PBMCs per donor were obtained by leukapheresis. The study deeply sequenced blood TCR repertoires of about five healthy adults to estimate repertoire size and the extent of clonotype sharing between individuals. For each donor, CD4 naive and CD4 memory were each given three plates, CD8 naive was given two plates, and CD8 memory was given one plate. Different laboratories and diverse techniques were used to prepare libraries and sequence TCR repertoires, to increase sequencing depth and limit assay-specific biases. General study outcomes and caveats: Sampling was restricted to blood, and TCR repertoires in tissue are likely to differ from TCR repertoires in blood. Compared with non-shared clonotypes, the clonotypes found in all four sorted-subset donors had higher generation probabilities. Sharing across several donors was observed for around 5% of naive CD4, over 3% of naive CD8, over 2% of memory CD4, and about 0.4% of memory CD8 clonotypes. Incomplete sequencing was indicated by rarefaction of sorted-subset datasets, despite the large sequencing depth. Because the study included a small number of donors, the genetic and exposure-history diversity represented was limited. Estimated clonotype richness was generally larger for naive than for memory subsets. Pairwise subsampling indicated that sequencing depth was expected to affect the degree of clonotype sharing among donors.

Using the deep immunoSEQ assay, multiplex PCR amplified TCR CDR3 regions from genomic DNA. For each cell subset, the extracted genomic DNA was distributed evenly across all wells of several immunoSEQ 96-well plates, and each plate served as one replicate. For sorted subsets, about 200 ng genomic DNA, equal to tens of thousands of T cell genomes, was loaded into each replicate PCR. Purified libraries were measured with a Qubit 3.0 fluorometer, size-checked on a Bioanalyzer 2100, and measured again with the KAPA Library Quantification kit. A separate single-read 150-cycle Illumina NextSeq 550 flow cell was used to sequence each immunoSEQ 96-well plate. On the study's bioinformatics: The immunoSEQ output contained only junctional sequences without quality scores, so filtering could not match that applied to full-length reads. To assign V/J genes and CDR3, sequences were annotated against IMGT germline references using PyIR, a Python wrapper for IgBLAST v1.9. Reads with weak V/J assignments (E-value above 1e-6), missing CDR3, stop codons, out-of-frame junctions, or ambiguous translated residues were removed. V3J clonotypes were defined as sequences sharing an identical inferred V gene, J gene, and CDR3 amino acid sequence. To compute the percentage overlap between repertoires, the number of shared unique clonotypes was divided by the size of the smaller repertoire. RTK rarefaction, the Chao1 estimator, and Recon v2.1 estimates of unobserved clonotypes were used to assess repertoire richness. OLGA was used to compute generation probabilities for all TCRbeta clonotypes that the gDNA method yielded from a few donors. TCRdb took this table from immuneACCESS and kept in-frame rearrangements with V and J called. Such tables lack part of the clones; where checked against another copy, unresolved V genes explain under half of the gap, and the rest is unexplained. That table furnishes V, J and clone size, whereas the DNA furnished D and trimming. In this sample the table shows over a million clones, around 97% of which occur a single time. More than 0.9% of the sample is in the top ten clones.

Sequences SGHNT (CDR1) and YYREEE (CDR2) are obtained from the germline V gene (reference sequence). The CDR3 covers 17 residues, taking in both the cysteine and the phenylalanine. Here the CDR3 DNA is all that survives: 51 bases in frame from base 1. V and J are truncated by 1 base and 3 bases respectively, leaving an intervening sequence of 20 bases. The receptor's source is a man aged 25-40 years in good health. This chain joins TRBV5-4 to TRBJ2-7; the D segment could be TRBD2, given 5 matching bases. Sequencing was carried out using naive CD4+ T cells sorted from blood. The sample's cell subset or site label is to be understood as: CD45RA+ positively selected. In nucleotides, the sequence is TGTGCCAGCAGCTTGATCCCCGGCCGCGGGTTTAACTACGAGCAGTACTTC. Translated, it reads CASSLIPGRGFNYEQYF.